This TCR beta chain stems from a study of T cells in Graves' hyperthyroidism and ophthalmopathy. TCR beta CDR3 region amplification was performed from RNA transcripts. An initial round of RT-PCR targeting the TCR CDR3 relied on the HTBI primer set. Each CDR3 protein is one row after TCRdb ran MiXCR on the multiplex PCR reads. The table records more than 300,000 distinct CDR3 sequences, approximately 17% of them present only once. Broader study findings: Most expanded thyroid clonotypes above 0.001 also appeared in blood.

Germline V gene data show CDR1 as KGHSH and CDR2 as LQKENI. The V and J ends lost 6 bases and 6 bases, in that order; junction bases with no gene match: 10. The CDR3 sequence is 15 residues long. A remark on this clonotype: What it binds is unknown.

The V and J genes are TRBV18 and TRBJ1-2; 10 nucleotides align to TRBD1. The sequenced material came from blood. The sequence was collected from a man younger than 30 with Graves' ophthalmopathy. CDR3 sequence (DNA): TGTGCCAGCTCCGACGGGACAGGGGTTCCGAATGGCTACACCTTC. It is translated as CASSDGTGVPNGYTF.